This T cell receptor (beta chain) is drawn from a study of blood T cell repertoires in COVID-19. From germline, CDR1 is MGHRA and CDR2 YSYEKL. V was trimmed by 0 bases and J by 5 bases, leaving 10 bases between them. This CDR3 region has 14 residues. The method was immunoSEQ multiplex PCR; TCRdb's version includes in-frame clones alone and lacks a portion of them. The sample contains 100,000 to 150,000 clones, around 70% of which appear only once. Sequencing used peripheral blood. V is TRBV4-1 and J is TRBJ1-1; perhaps TRBD1 as D (5 bases). The TCR comes from a man aged 60 to 69 with acute or convalescent COVID-19. DNA for the CDR3: TGCGCCAGCAGCCAAGATCGGGGGTGGACTGAAGCTTTCTTT. Amino acid sequence: CASSQDRGWTEAFF.